These T cell receptor beta chains were read from a single sample in a study of blood T cell repertoires in COVID-19. Using immunoSEQ multiplex PCR, the repertoire was profiled, and TCRdb retains in-frame clones only, with some absent. The sample lists 90,000 to 120,000 clones; around 88% were seen once. Source material: peripheral blood. The receptor set was obtained from a man aged 50 or older with active or convalescent COVID-19. CDR3s include the opening cysteine and the closing phenylalanine or tryptophan. Each record gives: V gene, D gene, J gene, clone size, CDR3 DNA, CDR3 protein. A D gene is named only where the DNA matches it firmly. Where a row states a size, it is once, few, many or the class of an expanded clone; other rows omit it.

TRBV5-5	-	TRBJ1-4	once	TGTGCCAGCAGCTTGGTGTCAGTTGAAAAACTGTTTTTT	CASSLVSVEKLFF
TRBV5-4	TRBD1	TRBJ1-2	-	TGTGCCAGCAGCCGGACAGGGAATGGCGGCTACACCTTC	CASSRTGNGGYTF
TRBV7-2	-	TRBJ2-3	-	TGTGCCAGCAGCGCCGGACAGTATAACACAGATACGCAGTATTTT	CASSAGQYNTDTQYF
TRBV15	TRBD2	TRBJ2-2	-	TGTGCCACCAGCAGCCCCGGACTAGCGGGATTAGTTGGGGAGCTGTTTTTT	CATSSPGLAGLVGELFF
TRBV25-1	-	TRBJ2-7	-	TGTGCCAGCAAGTTTGGCGGTAGAAACGAGCAGTACTTC	CASKFGGRNEQYF
TRBV2	TRBD1	TRBJ1-5	-	TGTGCCAGCAGTGATCCACTCAGGGGGCTAGAGCAGCCCCAGCATTTT	CASSDPLRGLEQPQHF
TRBV9	-	TRBJ2-5	-	TGTGCCAGCAGCCCCTCGGGGGTTACTAAAGAGACCCAGTACTTC	CASSPSGVTKETQYF
TRBV5-4	-	TRBJ1-3	-	TGTGCCAGCAGCGCCGGGACTTTTGGAAACACCATATATTTT	CASSAGTFGNTIYF
TRBV24-1	TRBD2	TRBJ2-3	-	TGTGCCACCAGTGAACTAGCGGGAGGTTTAGATACGCAGTATTTT	CATSELAGGLDTQYF
TRBV25-1	TRBD1	TRBJ1-1	few	TGTGCCAGCAGTGCTATGGACAGGGAGGGCACTGAAGCTTTCTTT	CASSAMDREGTEAFF
TRBV5-1	-	TRBJ1-3	-	TGCGCCAGCAGCTTCGGCGGGACGATCGGAAACACCATATATTTT	CASSFGGTIGNTIYF
TRBV27	-	TRBJ2-1	-	TGTGCCAGCAGTTTATGGGGGGAACCCGGTGCTGGGGGGTACAATGAGCAGTTCTTC	CASSLWGEPGAGGYNEQFF
TRBV6-5	TRBD1	TRBJ1-2	-	TGTGCCAGCGTCGGGAACAGGGGGACCCTCTATGGCTACACCTTC	CASVGNRGTLYGYTF
TRBV7-2	-	TRBJ1-1	few	TGTGCCAGCAGCTTGGGCAGGTGGCAACCTGAAGCTTTCTTT	CASSLGRWQPEAFF
TRBV14	TRBD2	TRBJ2-1	-	TGTGCCAGCAGCCCCGGACTAGCGGGAGCACGGGAGCAGTTCTTC	CASSPGLAGAREQFF
TRBV20-1	-	TRBJ2-1	-	TGCAGTGCTAGTAGTAACGGAGTCGGGTACAATGAGCAGTTCTTC	CSASSNGVGYNEQFF
TRBV11-2	-	TRBJ2-7	-	TGTGCCAGCAGCTTGACGGGGGGCGGCGAGCAGTACTTC	CASSLTGGGEQYF
TRBV3-1/TRBV3-2	-	TRBJ1-3	-	TGTGCCAGCAGCCAAGCTGTCTCTGGAAACACCATATATTTT	CASSQAVSGNTIYF
TRBV6-6	-	TRBJ2-7	once	TGTGCCAGCATTGGCGGCTACGAGCAGTACTTC	CASIGGYEQYF
TRBV10-2	-	TRBJ2-1	-	TGCGCCAGCTTAGATATGATCAATGAGCAGTTCTTC	CASLDMINEQFF
TRBV19	TRBD1	TRBJ2-6	-	TGTGCCAGTAGTAGTCAGGGGGTCCCCTCTGGGGCCAACGTCCTGACTTTC	CASSSQGVPSGANVLTF
TRBV6-2/TRBV6-3	-	TRBJ1-5	-	TGTGCCAGCAGTTACCCTTACGACCCGAGGGGCAATCAGCCCCAGCATTTT	CASSYPYDPRGNQPQHF
TRBV7-8	TRBD2	TRBJ2-7	-	TGTGCCAGCAGCTTAGCGGGAGGGAGGCTCTACGAGCAGTACTTC	CASSLAGGRLYEQYF
TRBV28	-	TRBJ1-1	-	TGTGCCAGCAGTTTAGAGGCACAAAAACGGCGGAACACTGAAGCTTTCTTT	CASSLEAQKRRNTEAFF
TRBV10-3	-	TRBJ2-1	once	TGTGCCATCGCGCCTACAGGGAACAATGAGCAGTTCTTC	CAIAPTGNNEQFF
TRBV19	-	TRBJ1-1	-	TGTGCCAGTAGTATAGATGGAGGGACTGAAGCTTTCTTT	CASSIDGGTEAFF
TRBV7-2	TRBD2	TRBJ2-3	once	TGTGCCAGCAGCCTGGGACTAGCGGGTACAGATACGCAGTATTTT	CASSLGLAGTDTQYF
TRBV12-3/TRBV12-4	-	TRBJ2-4	-	TGTGCCAGCAGTTTGAGCAAAAACATTCAGTACTTC	CASSLSKNIQYF
TRBV18	-	TRBJ1-3	-	TGTGCCAGCTCACCCCGCGGCGCCAGCTCTGGAAACACCATATATTTT	CASSPRGASSGNTIYF
TRBV6-1	-	TRBJ1-1	once	TGTGCCAGCAGTGATGGGGTCGACAGTGAAGCTTTCTTT	CASSDGVDSEAFF
TRBV18	-	TRBJ1-4	-	TGTGCCAGCTCACCAGGGGCAAGTGAAAAACTGTTTTTT	CASSPGASEKLFF
TRBV5-4	TRBD2	TRBJ2-3	-	TGTGCCAGCAGCTTGGGGGGTCGGCTAGCGGGAGGGTCAGATACGCAGTATTTT	CASSLGGRLAGGSDTQYF
TRBV2	TRBD1	TRBJ2-4	-	TGTGCCAGCAGGAGGACAGGGGGCGGGAACATTCAGTACTTC	CASRRTGGGNIQYF
TRBV11-2	-	TRBJ2-1	once	TGTGCCAGCAGCTTAGCGGGAGAAACCTACAATGAGCAGTTCTTC	CASSLAGETYNEQFF
TRBV14	TRBD1	TRBJ1-1	once	TGTGCCAGCAGCCAGCCCGGGGGACAGTGGATCACTGAAGCTTTCTTT	CASSQPGGQWITEAFF
TRBV7-2	-	TRBJ2-7	once	TGTGCCAGCAGCTTAGACGGGGGTTGGAGCTACGAGCAGTACTTC	CASSLDGGWSYEQYF
TRBV11-3	TRBD2	TRBJ2-2	-	TGTGCCAGCAGCTCCGGACTAGCTCGGTCCGGGGAGCTGTTTTTT	CASSSGLARSGELFF
TRBV7-6	-	TRBJ2-1	-	TGTGCCAGCAGCTTACAGGGAAATGGTGGGTACAATGAGCAGTTCTTC	CASSLQGNGGYNEQFF
TRBV30	TRBD2	TRBJ2-3	-	TGTGCCTGGGCGGGGGGCGGCACAGATACGCAGTATTTT	CAWAGGGTDTQYF
TRBV6-5	-	TRBJ1-5	once	TGTGCCAGCAGTCCGGACAGTTATAGCAATCAGCCCCAGCATTTT	CASSPDSYSNQPQHF
TRBV18	TRBD2	TRBJ2-2	once	TGTGCCAGCTCGCCCCGGGACGGGGGGACCACCGGGGAGCTGTTTTTT	CASSPRDGGTTGELFF
TRBV7-9	TRBD1	TRBJ1-2	-	TGTGCCAGCAGCCTCGGGACAGGGGCTAACTATGGCTACACCTTC	CASSLGTGANYGYTF
TRBV19	TRBD1	TRBJ1-1	-	TGTGCCAGTAGTGGAAGGACAGGTATGAACACTGAAGCTTTCTTT	CASSGRTGMNTEAFF
TRBV28	TRBD1	TRBJ1-1	-	TGTGCCAGCAGTAATCCGGGACAGGGAAAAACTGAAGCTTTCTTT	CASSNPGQGKTEAFF
TRBV6-6	-	TRBJ2-7	-	TGTGCCAGCACCCCCCCGGGGAGCTCCTACGAGCAGTACTTC	CASTPPGSSYEQYF
TRBV6-5	-	TRBJ1-1	-	TGTGCCAGCACCTCAGGGGCCGTGAACACTGAAGCTTTCTTT	CASTSGAVNTEAFF
TRBV29-1	-	TRBJ1-1	-	TGCAGCGTTGAAACGGCGTTAGGGGGCACTGAAGCTTTCTTT	CSVETALGGTEAFF
TRBV5-1	TRBD1	TRBJ2-6	-	TGCGCCAGCCGACAGGGGGCGGGGACGGGAGTAGCTGGGGCCAACGTCCTGACTTTC	CASRQGAGTGVAGANVLTF
TRBV20-1	TRBD1	TRBJ1-2	once	TGCAGTGCCGACAGGGTCTATGGCTACACCTTC	CSADRVYGYTF
TRBV7-2	-	TRBJ1-6	-	TGTGCCAGCAGCTTACGGGGAACTGATAATTCACCCCTCCACTTT	CASSLRGTDNSPLHF
TRBV4-1	-	TRBJ1-6	-	TGCGCCAGCAGTGGAGGAACCTATAATTCACCCCTCCACTTT	CASSGGTYNSPLHF
TRBV6-5	-	TRBJ1-2	-	TGTGCCAGCTGCCGACAGGAACTATATGGCTACACCTTC	CASCRQELYGYTF
TRBV19	TRBD1	TRBJ1-1	-	TGTGCCAGTAATGAAGACAGGGGGAACACTGAAGCTTTCTTT	CASNEDRGNTEAFF
TRBV14	TRBD2	TRBJ2-5	-	TGTGCCAGCAGCCACTACACTAGCGGGGGACAAGAGACCCAGTACTTC	CASSHYTSGGQETQYF
TRBV28	-	TRBJ2-7	-	TGTGCCAGCAGTCCTACAGGCACCAGGTCCTACGAGCAGTACTTC	CASSPTGTRSYEQYF
TRBV5-8	-	TRBJ1-2	-	TGTGCCAGCATCACCTTACCCGGAGGTAGTGGCTACACCTTC	CASITLPGGSGYTF
TRBV29-1	TRBD1	TRBJ1-1	few	TGCCCCGGGGGAGGGAACAGGGGGACTGAAGCTTTCTTT	CPGGGNRGTEAFF
TRBV4-3	-	TRBJ1-2	-	TGCGCCAGCAGCCAAGAAATCGGGAACTATGGCTACACCTTC	CASSQEIGNYGYTF
TRBV2	-	TRBJ1-1	-	TGTGCCAGCAGTGATCCAGGTTGGAGGGAAGCTTTCTTT	CASSDPGWREAFF
TRBV10-1	TRBD2	TRBJ2-7	-	TGCGCCAGCAGACCGGGACTAGCGGGTAACTACGAGCAGTACTTC	CASRPGLAGNYEQYF